The 15 T cell receptor beta chains below come from one sample, sequenced in a study of blood T cell repertoires in COVID-19. TCRdb keeps only in-frame clones here, not all; method: immunoSEQ multiplex PCR. The sample yields about 290,000 clones, approximately 86% seen once. Material: peripheral blood. All receptors derive from a woman aged 45-65 years with active or convalescent COVID-19.

The chain is built from TRBV21-1 and TRBJ2-3; whether TRBD2, the table's D call, matches the DNA was not checked. TRBV21-1 is designated a pseudogene. This CDR3 contains 15 residues. In DNA form, the CDR3 reads TGTGCCAGCGACAGGACTAGCGGACTCACAGATACGCAGTATTTT. It yields the protein CASDRTSGLTDTQYF.

The chain links TRBV18 to TRBJ2-7; 10 bases line up with TRBD2. J gave up 6 bases and V 5 bases, and 10 bases lay outside the gene matches. Germline assignment: CDR1 KGHSH and CDR2 LQKENI. There are 15 residues in the CDR3. CDR3 sequence (DNA): TGTGCCAGCTCATCGCTAGCGGGAGATCTAGGCGAGCAGTACTTC. Its protein product is CASSSLAGDLGEQYF.

The chain joins TRBV12-3 or TRBV12-4 to TRBJ2-2; a weak D match, TRBD2 (6 bases). Trimming left V 6 bases short and J 10 bases short, with 12 bases between. CDR3 length: 12 amino acids. The CDR3: CASSPGLVELFF. CDR3 sequence (DNA): TGTGCCAGCAGCCCGGGACTTGTGGAGCTGTTTTTT.

This clone was recorded at least ten times. The CDR3 is CASSQDPGTSGSEFF. CDR3 in DNA: TGTGCCAGCAGCCAAGATCCCGGGACTAGCGGGAGTGAGTTCTTC. The rearrangement uses TRBV4-2 and TRBJ2-1; 14 positions agree with TRBD2. This CDR3 spans 15 amino acids. Germline V gene data show CDR1 as LGHNA and CDR2 as YNFKEQ. V shed 0 bases, J shed 14 bases, and the junction held 6 bases outside the gene matches.

The V call is TRBV5-1, the J call TRBJ2-1; TRBD2 aligns across 11 bases. The V and J ends lost 4 bases and 0 bases, in that order; junction bases with no gene match: 6. Looked up from germline, CDR1 is SGHRS and CDR2 is YFSETQ. CDR3 length: 17 amino acids. The CDR3 nucleotides are TGCGCCAGCAGCCCTGGGACTAGCGGACTCTCCTACAATGAGCAGTTCTTC. Protein sequence: CASSPGTSGLSYNEQFF.

The CDR3 spells CASSLARTGNYGYTF. CDR3 coding DNA: TGTGCCAGCAGCTTAGCCCGGACAGGGAACTATGGCTACACCTTC. The gene calls are TRBV7-6 and TRBJ1-2; 8 bases match TRBD1. Germline values: CDR1 SGHVS, CDR2 FNYEAQ. V lost 0 bases to trimming and J lost 2 bases; unmatched junction nucleotides: 2. The length of the CDR3 is 15 residues.

This clone has ten or more counts. The chain has TRBV19 and TRBJ2-1; 7 bases agree with TRBD2. The trim removed 6 bases at V and 8 bases at J, leaving 13 bases unmatched. The CDR3 totals 15 residues. Germline CDR1 and CDR2: LNHDA and SQIVND (reference sequence). The CDR3 DNA is TGTGCCAGTAGCGATACTAGCGACGATGGCTATGAGCAGTTCTTC. It specifies CASSDTSDDGYEQFF.

V is TRBV11-2 and J is TRBJ2-7; weak D call: TRBD2 (6 bases). The CDR3 has 14 amino acids. From germline, CDR1 is SGHAT and CDR2 FQNNGV. Trimming left V 3 bases short and J 2 bases short, with 11 bases between. The CDR3, as DNA: TGTGCCAGCAGCTTGACTAGGGAGACCTACGAGCAGTACTTC. Its protein product is CASSLTRETYEQYF.

V usage is TRBV10-3 and J usage is TRBJ1-5; D gene ambiguous. CDR1 ENHRY and CDR2 SYGVKD come from the germline V gene. Trimming shortened V by 8 bases and J by 0 bases, and 8 bases separated the two germline ends. The CDR3 is 13 amino acids. As DNA, the CDR3 is TGTGCCATCCAGAGGAATAGCAATCAGCCCCAGCATTTT. Protein: CAIQRNSNQPQHF.

This chain joins TRBV4-2 and TRBJ2-4; 16 nucleotides agree with TRBD2. CDR1 and CDR2 from the germline V gene are LGHNA and YNFKEQ. The CDR3 contains 18 residues. The V gene end was trimmed by 1 base and the J gene end by 6 bases; junction bases not matched to a gene: 6. CDR3 nucleotides: TGTGCCAGCAGCCAAGGTCCGGGACTAGCGGGAGGGCGAAACATTCAGTACTTC. Protein: CASSQGPGLAGGRNIQYF.

V gene TRBV11-2 combines with J gene TRBJ2-7, with a tentative D call TRBD2 (5 bases). The V end lost 0 bases, the J end lost 0 bases, and 12 bases lay between the germline ends. Germline CDR1 SGHAT, CDR2 FQNNGV. The CDR3 runs to 16 residues. The CDR3 spells CASSLDRRVSSYEQYF. CDR3 coding DNA: TGTGCCAGCAGCTTAGATAGGCGGGTAAGCTCCTACGAGCAGTACTTC. Full variable domain (outside the CDR3, taken from reference TRBV11-2 and TRBJ2-7): EAGVAQSPRYKIIEKRQSVAFWCNPISGHATLYWYQQILGQGPKLLIQFQNNGVVDDSQLPKDRFSAERLKGVDSTLKIQPAKLEDSAVYLCASSLDRRVSSYEQYFGPGTRLTVT.

The chain carries TRBV2 and TRBJ2-7; tentatively, D is TRBD2 (5 bases). V was pared by 3 bases and J by 6 bases, with 12 bases between. CDR3 length: 13 amino acids. Germline CDR1 is SNHLY and CDR2 is FYNNEI. This CDR3 is CASSDRAGSEQYF. The CDR3, as DNA: TGTGCCAGCAGTGATCGTGCTGGGAGCGAGCAGTACTTC.

This clone was picked up a small number of times. The chain employs TRBV5-4 and TRBJ2-5; 9 nucleotides agree with TRBD2. Germline CDR1 SGHNT, CDR2 YYREEE (reference sequence). This CDR3 is built from 15 residues. V was clipped by 2 bases and J by 2 bases; unmatched bases: 4. CDR3 DNA: TGTGCCAGCAGCTTTGGGCGGGGGGGGCAAGAGACCCAGTACTTC. As protein: CASSFGRGGQETQYF.

The chain is built from TRBV2 and TRBJ1-1, with no clear D. CDR1 and CDR2 from the germline V gene are SNHLY and FYNNEI. There are 13 residues in the CDR3. Trimming shortened V by 5 bases and J by 0 bases, and 7 bases separated the two germline ends. The CDR3 sequence: CASSSEVNTEAFF. The CDR3 DNA reads as TGTGCCAGCAGTTCCGAGGTGAACACTGAAGCTTTCTTT.

The chain links TRBV6-5 to TRBJ1-5; possibly TRBD1 for D (5 bases). CDR1 and CDR2 (germline): MNHEY, SVGAGI. CDR3 length: 16 residues. The V gene lost 0 bases and the J gene lost 3 bases, with 12 bases spanning the gap. The CDR3 nucleotides read TGTGCCAGCAGTTACTCGTGGGGCGCCGACAATCAGCCCCAGCATTTT. This gives the protein CASSYSWGADNQPQHF.